This T cell receptor beta chain derives from a study of T-cell memory formation after mild COVID-19. Study at large: TCR clusters mostly belonged to single donors.

One entry per CDR3 protein results from TCRdb running MiXCR on the 5' RACE reads. The table lists under 85,000 distinct CDR3 sequences, around 14% of them singletons. Germline V lookup: CDR1 SEHNR, CDR2 FQNEAQ (reference sequence). Losses at the gene ends were 2 bases for V and 8 bases for J; bases not matched to a gene: 13. The CDR3 consists of 17 residues. The sample consisted of PBMCs or a T cell subset sorted from them (not recorded which). The clonotype comes from an adult woman who had mild COVID-19 (a few samples of this study predate the infection). Cell type and time point are not known. This rearrangement joins TRBV7-9 to TRBJ2-1; 9 nucleotides align to TRBD2. This CDR3 is CASSLMAGGPLLYEQFF. CDR3 nucleotide sequence: TGTGCCAGCAGCTTAATGGCGGGGGGGCCTTTATTGTATGAGCAGTTCTTC.